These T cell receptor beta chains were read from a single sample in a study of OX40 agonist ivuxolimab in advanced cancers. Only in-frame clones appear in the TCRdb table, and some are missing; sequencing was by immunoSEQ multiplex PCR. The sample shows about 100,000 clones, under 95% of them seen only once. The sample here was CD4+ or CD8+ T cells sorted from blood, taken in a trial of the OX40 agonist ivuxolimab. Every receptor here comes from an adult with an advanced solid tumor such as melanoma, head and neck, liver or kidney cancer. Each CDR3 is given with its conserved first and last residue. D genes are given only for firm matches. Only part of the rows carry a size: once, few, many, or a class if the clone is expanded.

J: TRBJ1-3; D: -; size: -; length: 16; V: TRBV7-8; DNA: TGTGCCAGCAGCACCTCAGGGGCCGCTCCTGGAAACACCATATATTTT; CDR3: CASSTSGAAPGNTIYF
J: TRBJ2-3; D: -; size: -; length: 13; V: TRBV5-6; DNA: TGTGCCAGCGACTTTTGGGAGTCAGATACGCAGTATTTT; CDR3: CASDFWESDTQYF
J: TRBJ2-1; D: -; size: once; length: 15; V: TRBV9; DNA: TGTGCCAGCAGCGTAAGTTCTGGGGGGCACGATGAGCAGTTCTTC; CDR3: CASSVSSGGHDEQFF
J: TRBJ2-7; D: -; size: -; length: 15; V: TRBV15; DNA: TGTGCCACCAGCAGGGCCTGGGGCGGCTCCTACGAGCAGTACTTC; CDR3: CATSRAWGGSYEQYF
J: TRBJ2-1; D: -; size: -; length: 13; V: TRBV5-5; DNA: TGTGCCAGCAGCTTGAGGGCCTACAATGAGCAGTTCTTC; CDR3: CASSLRAYNEQFF
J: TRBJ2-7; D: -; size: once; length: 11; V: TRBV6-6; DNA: TGTGCCAGCAGTTACAGGGACGAGCAGTACTTC; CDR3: CASSYRDEQYF
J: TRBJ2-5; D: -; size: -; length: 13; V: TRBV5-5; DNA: TGTGCCAGCGGCCAGGGGTCTCAAGAGACCCAGTACTTC; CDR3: CASGQGSQETQYF
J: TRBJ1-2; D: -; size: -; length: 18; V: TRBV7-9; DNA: TGTGCCAGCAGCTTGATCCGGGGCGCGATGGCTCAGAACTATGGCTACACCTTC; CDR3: CASSLIRGAMAQNYGYTF
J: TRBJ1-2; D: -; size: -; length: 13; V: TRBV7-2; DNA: TGTGCCAGCAGCTCGGATCCCCAGGTTGGCTACACCTTC; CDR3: CASSSDPQVGYTF
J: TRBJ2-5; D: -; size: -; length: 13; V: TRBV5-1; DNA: TGCGCCAGCAGCGCGACTAGTTTCGAGACCCAGTACTTC; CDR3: CASSATSFETQYF
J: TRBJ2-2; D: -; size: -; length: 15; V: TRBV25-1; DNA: TGTGCCAGCAGTGAATCGGGGGCGCTGACCGGGGAGCTGTTTTTT; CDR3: CASSESGALTGELFF
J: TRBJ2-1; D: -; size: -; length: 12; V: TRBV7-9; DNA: TGTGCCAGCAGCCTAGGAGGAGATGAGCAGTTCTTC; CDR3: CASSLGGDEQFF
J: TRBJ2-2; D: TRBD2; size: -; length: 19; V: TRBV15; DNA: TGTGCCACCAGCAGAGCGACGCTAGCGGGATTTAGGAACACCGGGGAGCTGTTTTTT; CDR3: CATSRATLAGFRNTGELFF
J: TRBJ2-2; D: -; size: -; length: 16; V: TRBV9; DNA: TGTGCCAGCAGCCCCCCCCGCCAGGGGTGGACCGGGGAGCTGTTTTTT; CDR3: CASSPPRQGWTGELFF
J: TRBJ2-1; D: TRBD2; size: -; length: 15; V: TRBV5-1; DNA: TGCGCCAGCAGCTTGGGACTAGCGTCCTACAATGAGCAGTTCTTC; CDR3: CASSLGLASYNEQFF
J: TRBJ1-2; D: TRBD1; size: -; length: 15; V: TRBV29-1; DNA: TGCAGCGTATACTCGAGACAGGGGATCGACTATGGCTACACCTTC; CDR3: CSVYSRQGIDYGYTF
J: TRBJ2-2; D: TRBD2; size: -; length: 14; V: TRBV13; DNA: TGTGCCAGCGCCCGACTAGCAAACACCGGGGAGCTGTTTTTT; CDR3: CASARLANTGELFF
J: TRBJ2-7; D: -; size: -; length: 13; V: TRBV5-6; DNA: TGTGCCAGCAGCTTGGGGCGGCCCTACGAGCAGTACTTC; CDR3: CASSLGRPYEQYF